What follows describes a single TCR beta chain. This sample also contains other DNA sequences that code for the same CDR3. The V gene lost 1 base and the J gene lost 4 bases, with 10 bases spanning the gap. The V gene's germline CDR1 is SGHTA and CDR2 FQGNSA. CDR3 length equals 15 residues. Using immunoSEQ multiplex PCR, the repertoire was profiled, and TCRdb retains in-frame clones only, with some absent. The data show 110,000 to 150,000 clones, roughly 92% seen once. The entry originates in a study of control samples from healthy donors and cancer patients. The J gene is TRBJ2-2, the V gene TRBV7-2; D possibly uses TRBD1 or TRBD2 (6 bases each). The receptor's source is a man aged 35 to 55 in good health. The sample was blood. The CDR3 is CASSLVGGVTGELFF. The CDR3 coding sequence is TGTGCCAGCAGCTTAGTGGGGGGCGTCACCGGGGAGCTGTTTTTT. Full variable domain (remainder filled in from reference TRBV7-2 and TRBJ2-2): GAGVSQSPSNKVTEKGKDVELRCDPISGHTALYWYRQSLGQGLEFLIYFQGNSAPDKSGLPSDRFSAERTGGSVSTLTIQRTQQEDSAVYLCASSLVGGVTGELFFGEGSRLTVL.